These 29 T cell receptor beta chains were sequenced from one sample in a study of T cell responses to AZD1222 COVID-19 vaccine. Profiled with immunoSEQ multiplex PCR; TCRdb holds only in-frame clones, not every one. The data contain 150,000 to 200,000 clones, around 90% of them singletons. This specimen consisted of peripheral blood, obtained 28 days after the second dose of the MenACWY control vaccine. Source of these receptors: an adult who received the MenACWY meningococcal vaccine as a control.

The chain links TRBV25-1 to TRBJ1-1; D call uncertain. This CDR3 is built from 15 residues. CDR1 MGHDK and CDR2 SYGVNS come from the germline V gene. Trimming cost V 1 base and J 0 bases, with 9 bases left between them. DNA of the CDR3: TGTGCCAGCAGTGAATTTGCGGGGTTGAACACTGAAGCTTTCTTT. It encodes CASSEFAGLNTEAFF.

Only one count was recorded for this clone. V gene TRBV18 combines with J gene TRBJ1-1; the D is unclear. The CDR3 has 14 amino acids. V was trimmed by 3 bases and J by 1 base, leaving 9 bases between them. CDR1 and CDR2 from the germline V gene are KGHSH and LQKENI. CDR3 sequence (DNA): TGTGCCAGCTCACCGGGTTCTGGGAACACTGAAGCTTTCTTT. Translation: CASSPGSGNTEAFF.

A few counts support this clone. This chain links TRBV7-9 with TRBJ1-1; TRBD1 agrees at 10 bases. The CDR3 runs 14 residues. The germline V gene has CDR1 SEHNR and CDR2 FQNEAQ (reference sequence). The J segment lost 4 bases and the V segment lost 5 bases, leaving 4 bases of the junction unmatched. The CDR3 DNA sequence: TGTGCCAGCAGCCCGCGGACAGGGGGCACTGAAGCTTTCTTT. Translated, it gives CASSPRTGGTEAFF.

V is TRBV7-8 and J is TRBJ1-4, with D possibly matching TRBD1 (5 bases). V was pared by 5 bases and J by 1 base, with 11 bases between. In germline, CDR1 is SGHVS, CDR2 FQNEAQ. The CDR3 loop spans 15 amino acids. This CDR3 reads CASSQEGVTNEKLFF. The CDR3 DNA sequence: TGTGCCAGCAGCCAAGAAGGGGTAACTAATGAAAAACTGTTTTTT.

The V call is TRBV3-1 (or the pseudogene TRBV3-2), the J call TRBJ1-5; D perhaps matches TRBD1 (6 bases). Germline CDR1 reads LGHDT; CDR2 reads YNNKEL (reference sequence). The CDR3 totals 14 residues. The V and J ends lost 5 bases and 1 base respectively, with 9 bases between them. CDR3 in amino acids: CASSATGSNQPQHF. The DNA for the CDR3 is TGTGCCAGCAGCGCTACAGGGAGCAATCAGCCCCAGCATTTT.

This clone was seen just once. The CDR3 nucleotides are TGCGCCAGCAGCCTCGGGACTAGCGGGGGCACAGATACGCAGTATTTT. This translates into CASSLGTSGGTDTQYF. The rearrangement links TRBV4-3 to TRBJ2-3, with 13 bases identical to TRBD2. The length of the CDR3 is 16 residues. Per germline, CDR1 LGHNA and CDR2 YSLEER. The ends lost 4 bases at V and 1 base at J; junction bases unmatched: 2.

V usage is TRBV27 and J usage is TRBJ2-7; 16 positions agree with TRBD2. There are 17 residues in the CDR3. CDR1 MNHEY and CDR2 SMNVEV come from the germline V gene (reference sequence). With V trimmed by 4 bases and J by 3 bases, 6 bases remained unmatched. The CDR3: CASSSPGLAGGGYEQYF. CDR3 coding DNA: TGTGCCAGCAGTTCCCCGGGACTAGCGGGAGGGGGCTACGAGCAGTACTTC.

The chain links TRBV12-5 to TRBJ2-3; 8 bases align to TRBD1. Looked up from germline, CDR1 is LGHNT and CDR2 is FRNRAP. With 5 bases clipped from V and 0 bases from J, the junction kept 4 bases outside the gene matches. The CDR3 totals 15 residues. The CDR3 spells CASGPRQGSTDTQYF. DNA for the CDR3: TGTGCTAGTGGTCCTAGACAGGGGAGCACAGATACGCAGTATTTT.

The rearrangement links TRBV6-6 to TRBJ1-2, with 7 bases lining up with TRBD1. Germline trimming cut 2 bases from V and 8 bases from J; bases unmatched to any gene: 5. The CDR3 is 13 amino acids. Germline CDR1 reads MNHNY; CDR2 reads SVGAGI (reference sequence). The CDR3 bases are TGTGCCAGCAGTTACGAACAGGGGAGCGGCTACACCTTC. This translates into CASSYEQGSGYTF.

V usage is TRBV11-2 and J usage is TRBJ1-5; 9 bases fit TRBD1. The ends lost 5 bases at V and 3 bases at J; junction bases unmatched: 5. This CDR3 has 15 residues. The V gene's germline CDR1 is SGHAT and CDR2 FQNNGV. The CDR3 DNA is TGTGCCAGCAGCCACGGGACAGGGCCCAATCAGCCCCAGCATTTT. It is translated as CASSHGTGPNQPQHF.

Of note for this clone: The same CDR3 also results from other DNA sequences found in this sample. V usage is TRBV28 and J usage is TRBJ1-6; D remains unclear. Trimming removed 3 bases at V and 0 bases at J, with 6 bases between. Germline V gives CDR1 MDHEN, CDR2 SYDVKM. The CDR3 has 15 amino acids. The CDR3 bases are TGTGCCAGCAGTTTGTCGAGCTCCTATAATTCACCCCTCCACTTT. Its translation is CASSLSSSYNSPLHF.

This clone appeared a single time. The V gene is TRBV5-5, the J gene TRBJ2-5; 8 nucleotides agree with TRBD2. Germline V gives CDR1 SGHKS, CDR2 YYEKEE (reference sequence). This CDR3 comprises 16 residues. J was trimmed by 1 base and V by 4 bases; bases with no gene match: 9. CDR3 bases: TGTGCCAGCAGCCCGCTAGCGGGCGGGTCCCAAGAGACCCAGTACTTC. It translates to CASSPLAGGSQETQYF.

This sequence joins TRBV10-3 and TRBJ2-1, with D unresolved. The CDR3 extends over 15 amino acids. Germline CDR1 is ENHRY and CDR2 is SYGVKD. Trimming stripped 0 bases from V and 0 bases from J, with 6 bases between. The CDR3 reads CAISESVSSYNEQFF. CDR3 nucleotides: TGTGCCATCAGTGAGTCGGTGAGCTCCTACAATGAGCAGTTCTTC.

The J gene is TRBJ2-1, the V gene TRBV15; possible D gene TRBD1, 6 bases. Germline assignment: CDR1 LNHNV and CDR2 YYDKDF (reference sequence). The CDR3 loop spans 16 amino acids. V was clipped by 6 bases and J by 4 bases, with 19 bases between them. The CDR3 DNA is TGTGCCACCAGAGGGGGACGGAACTTGGAATACAATGAGCAGTTCTTC. This encodes CATRGGRNLEYNEQFF. Complete variable domain (other parts from reference TRBV15 and TRBJ2-1): DAMVIQNPRYQVTQFGKPVTLSCSQTLNHNVMYWYQQKSSQAPKLLFHYYDKDFNNEADTPDNFQSRRPNTSFCFLDIRSPGLGDTAMYLCATRGGRNLEYNEQFFGPGTRLTVL.

The rearrangement links TRBV30 to TRBJ1-1; weak D call: TRBD1 (5 bases). V lost 5 bases to trimming and J lost 11 bases, with 15 bases between them. Per germline, CDR1 GTSNPN and CDR2 SVGIG (reference sequence). The CDR3 covers 11 residues. Here the CDR3 reads CAWRQGIQAFF. The CDR3 nucleotides read TGTGCCTGGCGTCAGGGAATTCAGGCTTTCTTT.

This clone has just one count. V gene TRBV6-1 combines with J gene TRBJ1-5, with D hard to call. V lost 1 base and J lost 1, with 8 bases in between. This CDR3 contains 15 residues. The germline V gene has CDR1 MNHNS and CDR2 SASEGT. The CDR3 here is CASSEGMGSNQPQHF. The CDR3 region has the DNA TGTGCCAGCAGTGAAGGAATGGGAAGCAATCAGCCCCAGCATTTT.

The V call is TRBV28, the J call TRBJ2-2; no clear D gene. The CDR3 is 13 residues long. Per germline, CDR1 MDHEN and CDR2 SYDVKM. V was shortened by 3 bases and J by 4 bases, with 6 bases between the two germline ends. DNA for the CDR3: TGTGCCAGCAGTTTGAGGAGCACCGGGGAGCTGTTTTTT. Translating gives CASSLRSTGELFF.

This clone has a handful of counts. The chain is built from TRBV4-2 and TRBJ2-1; D gene unclear. Germline V lookup: CDR1 LGHNA, CDR2 YNFKEQ. V lost 0 bases and J lost 8, with 17 bases in between. The CDR3 has 16 residues. The DNA of the CDR3 is TGTGCCAGCAGCCAAGAAGGTGGTCACGCTATCGATGAGCAGTTCTTC. Its protein is CASSQEGGHAIDEQFF.

This sequence joins TRBV5-3 and TRBJ2-3, with TRBD1 matching over 7 bases. TRBV5-3 counts as an open reading frame of uncertain function. After removal of 4 bases from V and 2 bases from J, the junction contained 4 bases not matched to a gene. This CDR3 has 14 residues. The chain's CDR3 is CARSPDRLTDTQYF. CDR3 DNA: TGTGCCAGAAGCCCGGACAGGCTCACAGATACGCAGTATTTT.

The genes are TRBV5-1 and TRBJ2-1; no reliable D call. The V gene's germline CDR1 is SGHRS and CDR2 YFSETQ. Trimming stripped 0 bases from V and 8 bases from J, with 15 bases between. This CDR3 is built from 15 residues. DNA for the CDR3: TGCGCCAGCAGCTTGGCCGTCACGACTGGGGATGAGCAGTTCTTC. As protein: CASSLAVTTGDEQFF.

The chain joins TRBV21-1 to TRBJ2-3; the table calls TRBD2, which could not be checked here. TRBV21-1 counts as a pseudogene. This CDR3 has 14 amino acids. CDR3 sequence: CAHPASGNTDTQYF. The CDR3 DNA reads as TGTGCCCACCCGGCTAGCGGGAATACAGATACGCAGTATTTT.

This clone was counted only a few times. The chain employs TRBV5-1 and TRBJ2-2, with D maybe TRBD2 (6 bases). The V end lost 0 bases, the J end lost 0 bases, and 9 bases lay between the germline ends. The CDR3 consists of 16 residues. Germline assignment: CDR1 SGHRS and CDR2 YFSETQ. The chain's CDR3 is CASSLEVAANTGELFF. CDR3 in DNA: TGCGCCAGCAGCTTGGAGGTAGCGGCGAACACCGGGGAGCTGTTTTTT.

The chain recombines TRBV19 with TRBJ1-5; a weak D match, TRBD1 (5 bases). CDR3 length: 16 amino acids. Germline loops: CDR1 LNHDA, CDR2 SQIVND (reference sequence). V gave up 6 bases and J gave up 2 bases, with 17 bases separating them. CDR3 loop: CASSERAGYGNQPQHF. Written as DNA, the CDR3 is TGTGCCAGTAGCGAGAGAGCAGGGTATGGCAATCAGCCCCAGCATTTT.

V and J are TRBV9 and TRBJ2-7; TRBD1 matches 10 bases. The CDR3 runs 15 residues. Germline V gene lookup returns CDR1 SGDLS and CDR2 YYNGEE. Losses at the gene ends were 4 bases for V and 7 bases for J; bases not matched to a gene: 11. The CDR3: CASSQSNDRGREQYF. CDR3 nucleotides: TGTGCCAGCAGCCAATCGAACGACAGGGGGCGAGAGCAGTACTTC.

This clone was counted a single time. The chain employs TRBV18 and TRBJ2-3; the D gene could be TRBD1 or TRBD2 (6 bases each). Per germline, CDR1 KGHSH and CDR2 LQKENI. The CDR3 spans 16 residues. Trimming left V 1 base short and J 1 base short, with 12 bases between. The CDR3 DNA is TGTGCCAGCTCACCACTCTTCGGGGGCGGCACAGATACGCAGTATTTT. Translating it yields CASSPLFGGGTDTQYF.

J is TRBJ1-2 and V is TRBV27, with D hard to call. CDR3 size: 13 residues. Germline loops: CDR1 MNHEY, CDR2 SMNVEV (reference sequence). The V end lost 3 bases, the J end lost 8 bases, and 13 bases lay between the germline ends. CDR3 sequence (DNA): TGTGCCAGCAGTTTGGGTGGGCAGCAGGGCTACACCTTC. This translates into CASSLGGQQGYTF.

The chain employs TRBV11-3 and TRBJ1-1; 10 bases are a match to TRBD1. Trimming took 0 bases from V and 1 from J; bases not matched to a gene: 2. Germline V gene data show CDR1 as SGHNT and CDR2 as YENEEA. The CDR3 consists of 16 residues. The chain's CDR3 is CASSLERQGANTEAFF. The CDR3 DNA follows: TGTGCCAGCAGCTTAGAAAGACAGGGGGCGAACACTGAAGCTTTCTTT.

The chain combines TRBV7-2 with TRBJ1-2; D is ambiguous. CDR3 length: 12 residues. CDR1 and CDR2 (germline): SGHTA, FQGNSA. Trimming took off 3 bases at V and 6 bases at J, with 8 bases between the two ends. Here the CDR3 reads CASSFSGDGYTF. CDR3 DNA: TGTGCCAGCAGCTTTTCTGGGGATGGCTACACCTTC.

The J gene is TRBJ2-2, the V gene TRBV30, with D possibly TRBD2 on 6 matching bases. Between the trimmed V and J ends, which lost 5 bases and 8 bases, there was a span of 12 bases. The V gene's germline CDR1 is GTSNPN and CDR2 SVGIG (reference sequence). The CDR3 consists of 12 residues. CDR3 DNA sequence: TGTGCCTGGGTGACTAGAGTTGGGGAGCTGTTTTTT. Translated, it gives CAWVTRVGELFF.